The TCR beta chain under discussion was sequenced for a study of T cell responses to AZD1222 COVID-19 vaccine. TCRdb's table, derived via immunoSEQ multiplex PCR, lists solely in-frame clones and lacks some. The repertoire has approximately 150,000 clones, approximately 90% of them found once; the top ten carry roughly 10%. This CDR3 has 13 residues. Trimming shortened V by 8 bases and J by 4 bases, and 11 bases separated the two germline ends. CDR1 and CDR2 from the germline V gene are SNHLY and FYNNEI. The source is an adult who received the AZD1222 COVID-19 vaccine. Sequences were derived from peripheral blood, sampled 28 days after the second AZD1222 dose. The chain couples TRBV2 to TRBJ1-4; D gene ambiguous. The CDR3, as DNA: TGTGCCAGCGGTTACTGGGGTAATGAAAAACTGTTTTTT. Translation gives CASGYWGNEKLFF.